This T cell receptor beta chain is drawn from a study of blood T cell repertoires in COVID-19. This CDR3 region has 16 residues. V lost 5 bases, J lost 0 bases, and 4 bases stayed unmatched. Germline CDR1 and CDR2: LGHNA and YNFKEQ. Produced via immunoSEQ multiplex PCR; TCRdb's table is partial and in-frame only. Of around 100,000 clones listed, approximately 79% are singletons. The sequencing sample was made of peripheral blood. The chain combines TRBV4-2 with TRBJ2-3; 11 nucleotides line up with TRBD2. This TCR was recovered from a man between 65 and 85 years old with active or convalescent COVID-19. The CDR3 bases are TGTGCCAGCAGCGGTAGCGGGGGGGCTAGCACAGATACGCAGTATTTT. It encodes CASSGSGGASTDTQYF.